This TCR beta chain was found in a study of T cell changes during pregnancy in multiple sclerosis. Sequencing was performed with immunoSEQ multiplex PCR; in TCRdb, only in-frame clones are kept and a portion is missing. The sample yields under 110,000 clones, under 95% seen once. The CDR3 loop spans 18 amino acids. Per germline, CDR1 MDHEN and CDR2 SYDVKM. Trimming cost V 2 bases and J 0 bases, with 14 bases left between them. The material sequenced was peripheral blood, taken after pregnancy. The V call is TRBV28, the J call TRBJ2-6; D is undetermined. The TCR originated in a female donor with multiple sclerosis, enrolled in a pregnancy study. CDR3 region: CASSLSAIKSSGANVLTF. CDR3 bases: TGTGCCAGCAGTTTAAGTGCTATAAAGAGCTCTGGGGCCAACGTCCTGACTTTC.